Described below is a single T cell receptor beta chain sequence and its context. Its specificity is unknown. The table came from immunoSEQ multiplex PCR; TCRdb's copy has only in-frame clones and leaves some out. Of 2,500 to 3,500 clones in the sample, 87% were seen once. Germline V gene data show CDR1 as MGHRA and CDR2 as YSYEKL. V lost 4 bases and J lost 2, with 12 bases in between. The CDR3 has 14 amino acids. The data were taken from a study of chemoradiotherapy in HPV16-positive cancers. Study-level points and caveats: Better recurrence-free survival went with HPV-responsive T-cell expansion in HPV16-positive patients.

Samples were taken several times over chemoradiotherapy. The sequencing used tumor tissue, collected from a patient who underwent chemoradiotherapy. This receptor was obtained from a human donor with HPV-associated anogenital cancer. The chain combines TRBV4-1 with TRBJ2-7; D perhaps matches TRBD1 (6 bases). The CDR3 DNA reads TGCGCCAGCAGCCCTACAGGGCCACCCTACGAGCAGTACTTC. It is translated as CASSPTGPPYEQYF.